This T cell receptor beta chain came from a study of blood T cell repertoires in COVID-19. The CDR3 loop spans 14 amino acids. Trimming at V came to 2 bases and at J to 4 bases, leaving 1 base not matched to a gene. Only in-frame clones appear in the TCRdb table, and some are missing; sequencing was by immunoSEQ multiplex PCR. The table records under 65,000 clones, 65% to 90% of them present only once. The rearrangement joins TRBV23-1 to TRBJ1-5; 8 bases match TRBD1. TRBV23-1 is classed as an ORF, of uncertain function. Sequenced input: peripheral blood. This TCR derives from a man aged 55 to 70 with acute or convalescent COVID-19. The CDR3 nucleotides are TGCGCCAGCAGTCAAAGGGACAGGAATCAGCCCCAGCATTTT. It codes for CASSQRDRNQPQHF.